Listed below are T cell receptor beta chains from one sample, sequenced in a study of blood T cell repertoires in COVID-19. Only in-frame clones appear in the TCRdb table, and some are missing; sequencing was by immunoSEQ multiplex PCR. The data contain under 200,000 clones, about 86% of them seen just once; the ten biggest clones take up roughly 8.6%. Sequenced: peripheral blood. The receptors were gathered from a man in his sixties with acute or convalescent COVID-19. Both conserved end residues are part of each CDR3. The order of the fields is J gene, D gene, clone size, V gene, CDR3 protein, CDR3 DNA. A D gene is named only where the DNA matches it firmly. A clone size is listed for some rows: how often the clone was seen (once, few, many), or a class if it is expanded.

TRBJ1-4	-	-	TRBV29-1	CSGGNQANEKLFF	TGCAGCGGGGGGAATCAGGCTAATGAAAAACTGTTTTTT
TRBJ1-3	-	-	TRBV28	CASSQENTIYF	TGTGCCAGCAGTCAGGAAAACACCATATATTTT
TRBJ2-7	TRBD2	-	TRBV7-9	CASSRSREGEQYF	TGTGCCAGCAGCAGATCGAGGGAGGGCGAGCAGTACTTC
TRBJ2-7	TRBD2	few	TRBV5-1	CASSLEASGSYEQYF	TGCGCCAGCAGCTTGGAGGCTAGCGGCTCCTACGAGCAGTACTTC
TRBJ2-2	TRBD2	-	TRBV12-5	CASGLGTSLSGELFF	TGTGCTAGTGGCCTCGGGACTAGTCTTTCCGGGGAGCTGTTTTTT
TRBJ2-1	-	once	TRBV7-2	CASSSDKSSYNEQFF	TGTGCCAGCAGCTCGGACAAGAGCTCCTACAATGAGCAGTTCTTC
TRBJ2-7	-	-	TRBV14	CASSRGRSEQYF	TGTGCCAGCAGCCGGGGGAGGAGCGAGCAGTACTTC
TRBJ1-3	-	-	TRBV9	CASSVTDRGQHGNTIYF	TGTGCCAGCAGCGTAACCGATAGAGGACAGCATGGTAACACCATATATTTT
TRBJ2-7	TRBD2	-	TRBV28	CASNTLAGALYEQYF	TGTGCCAGCAATACCTTAGCGGGAGCTCTCTACGAGCAGTACTTC
TRBJ2-7	-	once	TRBV11-3	CASSSSITGSGYEQYF	TGTGCCAGCAGTTCATCTATAACAGGGTCCGGCTACGAGCAGTACTTC
TRBJ1-2	TRBD1	-	TRBV3-1/TRBV3-2	CASSPWTGLYGYTF	TGTGCCAGCAGCCCCTGGACAGGGTTATATGGCTACACCTTC
TRBJ2-7	-	once	TRBV12-3/TRBV12-4	CASQGTHEQYF	TGTGCCAGCCAGGGAACCCACGAGCAGTACTTC
TRBJ2-7	-	-	TRBV7-9	CASSTGSSYEQYF	TGTGCCAGCAGTACCGGGAGCTCCTACGAGCAGTACTTC
TRBJ2-7	TRBD1	-	TRBV5-1	CASSYGQGAQEQYF	TGCGCCAGCAGCTACGGACAGGGGGCGCAAGAGCAGTACTTC